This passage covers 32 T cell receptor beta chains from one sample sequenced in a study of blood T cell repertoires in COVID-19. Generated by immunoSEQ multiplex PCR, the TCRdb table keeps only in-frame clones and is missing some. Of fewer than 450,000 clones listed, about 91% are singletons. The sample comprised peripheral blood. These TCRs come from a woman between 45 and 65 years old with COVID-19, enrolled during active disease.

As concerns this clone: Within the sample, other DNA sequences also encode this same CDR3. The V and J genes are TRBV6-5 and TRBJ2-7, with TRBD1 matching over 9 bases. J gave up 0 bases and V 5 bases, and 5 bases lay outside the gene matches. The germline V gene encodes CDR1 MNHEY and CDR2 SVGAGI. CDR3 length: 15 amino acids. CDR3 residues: CASSRPGQGSYEQYF. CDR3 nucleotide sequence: TGTGCCAGCAGTCGACCGGGACAGGGCTCCTACGAGCAGTACTTC.

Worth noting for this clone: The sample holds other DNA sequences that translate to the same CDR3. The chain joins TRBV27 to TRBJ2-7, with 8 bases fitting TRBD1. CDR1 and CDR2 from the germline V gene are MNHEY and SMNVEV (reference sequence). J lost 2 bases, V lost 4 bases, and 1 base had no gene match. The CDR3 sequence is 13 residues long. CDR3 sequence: CASSSRGPYEQYF. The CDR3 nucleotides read TGTGCCAGCAGTTCCAGGGGGCCCTACGAGCAGTACTTC.

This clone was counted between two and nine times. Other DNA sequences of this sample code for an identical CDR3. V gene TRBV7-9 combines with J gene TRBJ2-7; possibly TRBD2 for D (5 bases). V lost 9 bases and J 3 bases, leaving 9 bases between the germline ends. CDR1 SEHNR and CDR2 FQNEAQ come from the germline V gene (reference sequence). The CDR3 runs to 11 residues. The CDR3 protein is CASSRDYEQYF. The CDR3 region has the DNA TGTGCCAGTAGTCGGGACTACGAGCAGTACTTC.

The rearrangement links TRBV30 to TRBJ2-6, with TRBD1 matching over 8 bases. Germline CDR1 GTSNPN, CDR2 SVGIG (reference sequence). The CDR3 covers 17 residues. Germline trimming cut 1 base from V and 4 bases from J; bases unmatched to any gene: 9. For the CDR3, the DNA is TGTGCCTGGAGTGCCGGGACAGGCCCAGGAGGGGCCAACGTCCTGACTTTC. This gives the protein CAWSAGTGPGGANVLTF.

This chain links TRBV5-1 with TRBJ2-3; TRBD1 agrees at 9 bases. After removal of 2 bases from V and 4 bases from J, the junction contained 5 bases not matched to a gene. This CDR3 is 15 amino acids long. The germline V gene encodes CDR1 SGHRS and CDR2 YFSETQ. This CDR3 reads CASSFGGTGPDTQYF. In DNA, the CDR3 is TGCGCCAGCAGCTTCGGGGGGACAGGGCCAGATACGCAGTATTTT.

CDR3 nucleotide sequence: TGTGCCAGCAGTGTCGACAGGGGGCCCGGGAATACGCAGTATTTT. It translates to CASSVDRGPGNTQYF. The V and J genes are TRBV6-4 and TRBJ2-3; 10 nucleotides line up with TRBD1. The CDR3 is 15 amino acids. Germline CDR1 MRHNA, CDR2 SNTAGT. V was clipped by 4 bases and J by 7 bases; unmatched bases: 8.

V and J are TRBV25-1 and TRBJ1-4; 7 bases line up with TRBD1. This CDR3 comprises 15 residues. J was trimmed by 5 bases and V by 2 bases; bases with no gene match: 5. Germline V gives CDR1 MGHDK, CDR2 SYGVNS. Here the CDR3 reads CASSEPPGQNEKLFF. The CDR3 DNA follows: TGTGCCAGCAGTGAACCCCCGGGACAGAATGAAAAACTGTTTTTT.

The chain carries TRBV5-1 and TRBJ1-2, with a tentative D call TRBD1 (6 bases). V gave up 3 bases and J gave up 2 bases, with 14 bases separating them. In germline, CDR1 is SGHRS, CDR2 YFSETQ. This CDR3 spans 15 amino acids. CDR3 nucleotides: TGCGCCAGCAGCTCGACAGGTGAAGGGAACTATGGCTACACCTTC. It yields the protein CASSSTGEGNYGYTF.

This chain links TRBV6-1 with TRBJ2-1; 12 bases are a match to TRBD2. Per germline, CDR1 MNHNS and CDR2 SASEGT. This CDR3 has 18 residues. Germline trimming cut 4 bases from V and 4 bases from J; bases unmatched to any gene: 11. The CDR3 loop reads CASSGPAGLAGLYNEQFF. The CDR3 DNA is TGTGCCAGCAGTGGCCCCGCGGGACTAGCGGGCCTTTACAATGAGCAGTTCTTC.

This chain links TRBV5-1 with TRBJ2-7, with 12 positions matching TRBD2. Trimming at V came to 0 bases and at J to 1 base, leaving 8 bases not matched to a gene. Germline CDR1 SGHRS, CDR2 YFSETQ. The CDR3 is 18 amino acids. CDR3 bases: TGCGCCAGCAGCTTGGACCTAGCGGGGGGGTATACATCCTACGAGCAGTACTTC. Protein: CASSLDLAGGYTSYEQYF.

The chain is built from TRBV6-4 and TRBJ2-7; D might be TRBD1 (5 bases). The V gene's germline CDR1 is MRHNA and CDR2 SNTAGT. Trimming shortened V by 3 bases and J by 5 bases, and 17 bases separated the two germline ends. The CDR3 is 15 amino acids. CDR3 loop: CASSDSRISRDEQYF. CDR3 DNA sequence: TGTGCCAGCAGTGATAGCCGAATTAGCAGGGACGAGCAGTACTTC.

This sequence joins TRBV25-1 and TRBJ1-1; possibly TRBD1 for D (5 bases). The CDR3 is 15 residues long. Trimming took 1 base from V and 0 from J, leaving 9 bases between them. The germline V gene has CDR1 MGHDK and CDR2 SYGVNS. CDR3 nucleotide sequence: TGTGCCAGCAGTGAATCGACAGTACTGAACACTGAAGCTTTCTTT. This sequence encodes CASSESTVLNTEAFF.

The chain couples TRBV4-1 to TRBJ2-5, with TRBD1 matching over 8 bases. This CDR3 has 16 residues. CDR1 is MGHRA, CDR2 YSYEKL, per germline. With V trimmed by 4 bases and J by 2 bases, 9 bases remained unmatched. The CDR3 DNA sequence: TGCGCCAGCAGCCGTCCTGGACAGGGAGTGCAAGAGACCCAGTACTTC. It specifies CASSRPGQGVQETQYF.

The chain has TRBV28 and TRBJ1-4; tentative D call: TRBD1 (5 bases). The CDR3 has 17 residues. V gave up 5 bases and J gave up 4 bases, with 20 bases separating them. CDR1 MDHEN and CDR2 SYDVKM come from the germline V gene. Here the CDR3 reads CASSPTSAGYGNEKLFF. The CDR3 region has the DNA TGTGCCAGCAGTCCAACATCGGCAGGGTACGGTAATGAAAAACTGTTTTTT.

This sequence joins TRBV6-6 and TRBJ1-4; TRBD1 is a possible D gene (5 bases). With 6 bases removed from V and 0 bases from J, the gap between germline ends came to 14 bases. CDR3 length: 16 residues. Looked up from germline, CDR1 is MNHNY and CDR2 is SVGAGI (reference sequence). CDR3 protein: CASRRPSGATNEKLFF. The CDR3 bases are TGTGCCAGCAGACGCCCGTCGGGGGCAACTAATGAAAAACTGTTTTTT.

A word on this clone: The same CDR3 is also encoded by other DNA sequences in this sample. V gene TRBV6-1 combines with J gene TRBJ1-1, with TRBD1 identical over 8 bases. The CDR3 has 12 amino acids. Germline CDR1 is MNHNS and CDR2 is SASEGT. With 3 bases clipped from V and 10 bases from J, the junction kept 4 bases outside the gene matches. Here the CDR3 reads CASSDPRGRAFF. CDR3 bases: TGTGCCAGCAGTGACCCCAGGGGGCGAGCTTTCTTT.

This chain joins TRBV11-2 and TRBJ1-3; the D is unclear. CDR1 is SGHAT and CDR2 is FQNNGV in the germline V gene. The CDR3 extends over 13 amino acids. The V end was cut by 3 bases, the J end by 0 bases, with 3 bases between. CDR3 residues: CASSFFSGNTIYF. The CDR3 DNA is TGTGCCAGCAGCTTCTTCTCTGGAAACACCATATATTTT.

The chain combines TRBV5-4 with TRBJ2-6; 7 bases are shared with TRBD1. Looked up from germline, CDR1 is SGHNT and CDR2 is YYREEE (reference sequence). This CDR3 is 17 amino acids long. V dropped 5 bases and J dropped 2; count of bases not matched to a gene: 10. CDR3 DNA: TGTGCCAGCAGTTCAGGACAGGTATTAGCTGGGGCCAACGTCCTGACTTTC. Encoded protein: CASSSGQVLAGANVLTF.

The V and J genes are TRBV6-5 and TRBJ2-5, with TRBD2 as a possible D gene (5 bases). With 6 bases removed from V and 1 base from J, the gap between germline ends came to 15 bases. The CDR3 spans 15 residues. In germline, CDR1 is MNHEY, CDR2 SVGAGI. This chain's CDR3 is CASSPGGLIQETQYF. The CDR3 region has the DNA TGTGCCAGCAGCCCGGGCGGACTGATCCAAGAGACCCAGTACTTC.

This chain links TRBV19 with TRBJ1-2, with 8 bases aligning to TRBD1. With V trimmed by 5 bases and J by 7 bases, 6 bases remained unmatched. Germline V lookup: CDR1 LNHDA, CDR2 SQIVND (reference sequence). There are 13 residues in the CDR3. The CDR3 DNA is TGTGCCAGTAGTCCGGACAGGGAGGGTGGCTACACCTTC. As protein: CASSPDREGGYTF.

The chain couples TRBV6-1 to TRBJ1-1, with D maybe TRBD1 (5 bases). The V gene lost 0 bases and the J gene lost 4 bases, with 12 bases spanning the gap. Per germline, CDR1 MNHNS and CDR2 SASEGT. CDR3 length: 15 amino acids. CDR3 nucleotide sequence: TGTGCCAGCAGTGAAGCGTTTGGGGGGGGCACTGAAGCTTTCTTT. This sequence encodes CASSEAFGGGTEAFF.

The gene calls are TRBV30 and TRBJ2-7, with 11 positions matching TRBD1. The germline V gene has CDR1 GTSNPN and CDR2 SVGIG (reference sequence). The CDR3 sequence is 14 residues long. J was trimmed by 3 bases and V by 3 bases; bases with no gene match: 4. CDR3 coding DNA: TGTGCCTGGAGGGACGGGACAGGGGGCTACGAGCAGTACTTC. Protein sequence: CAWRDGTGGYEQYF.

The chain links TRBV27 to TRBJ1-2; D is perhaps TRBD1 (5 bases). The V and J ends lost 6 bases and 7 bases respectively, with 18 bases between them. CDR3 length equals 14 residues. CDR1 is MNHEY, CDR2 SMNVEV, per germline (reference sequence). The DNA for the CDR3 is TGTGCCAGCAGCCCCCCGGGGGATCCGAGTGGCTACACCTTC. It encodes CASSPPGDPSGYTF.

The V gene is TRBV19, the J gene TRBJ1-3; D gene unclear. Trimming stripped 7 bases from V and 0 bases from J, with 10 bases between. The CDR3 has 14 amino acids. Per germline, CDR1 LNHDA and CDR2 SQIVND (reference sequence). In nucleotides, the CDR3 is TGTGCCAGTACTACTGACTACTCTGGAAACACCATATATTTT. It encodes CASTTDYSGNTIYF.

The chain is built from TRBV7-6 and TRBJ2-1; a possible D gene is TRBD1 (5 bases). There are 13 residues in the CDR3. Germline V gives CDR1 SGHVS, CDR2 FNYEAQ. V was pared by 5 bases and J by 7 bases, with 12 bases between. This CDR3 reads CASSPRVLNEQFF. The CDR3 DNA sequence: TGTGCCAGCAGCCCCAGGGTCCTTAATGAGCAGTTCTTC.

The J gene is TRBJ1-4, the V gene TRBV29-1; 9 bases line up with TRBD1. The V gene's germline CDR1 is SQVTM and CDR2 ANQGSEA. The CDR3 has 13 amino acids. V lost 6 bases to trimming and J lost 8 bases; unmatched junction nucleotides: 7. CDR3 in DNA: TGCAGCGTATTCAGGACAGGGGACGAAAAACTGTTTTTT. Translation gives CSVFRTGDEKLFF.

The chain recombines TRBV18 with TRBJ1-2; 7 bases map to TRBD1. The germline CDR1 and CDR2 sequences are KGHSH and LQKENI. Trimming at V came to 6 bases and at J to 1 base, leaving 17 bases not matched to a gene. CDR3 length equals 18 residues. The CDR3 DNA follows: TGTGCCAGCTCTTCCCTACCCACACCGGGACAGAGTAACTATGGCTACACCTTC. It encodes CASSSLPTPGQSNYGYTF.

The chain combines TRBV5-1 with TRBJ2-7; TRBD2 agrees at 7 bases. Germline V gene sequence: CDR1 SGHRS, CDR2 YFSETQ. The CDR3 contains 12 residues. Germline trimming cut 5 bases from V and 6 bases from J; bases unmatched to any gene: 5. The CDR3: CASRGEGLEQYF. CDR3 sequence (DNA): TGCGCCAGCAGAGGGGAGGGGCTCGAGCAGTACTTC.

CDR3 DNA: TGTGCCACCAGGCAGGACAGGGGGAACTATGGCTACACCTTC. It yields the protein CATRQDRGNYGYTF. The J gene is TRBJ1-2, the V gene TRBV6-5; 10 bases are a match to TRBD1. Unmatched junction bases numbered 7, after V lost 10 bases and J lost 2 bases. Germline V gene sequence: CDR1 MNHEY, CDR2 SVGAGI. The CDR3 is made up of 14 amino acids.

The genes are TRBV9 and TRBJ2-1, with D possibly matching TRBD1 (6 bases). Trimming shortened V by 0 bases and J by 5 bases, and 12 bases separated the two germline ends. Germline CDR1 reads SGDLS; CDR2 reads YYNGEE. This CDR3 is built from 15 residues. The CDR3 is CASSVDTGSDNEQFF. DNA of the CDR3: TGTGCCAGCAGCGTAGATACAGGGTCGGACAATGAGCAGTTCTTC.

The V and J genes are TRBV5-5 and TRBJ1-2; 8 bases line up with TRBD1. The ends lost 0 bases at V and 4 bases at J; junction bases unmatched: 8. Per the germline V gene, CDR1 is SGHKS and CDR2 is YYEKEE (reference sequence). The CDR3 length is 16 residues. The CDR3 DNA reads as TGTGCCAGCAGCTTGGCCGGCGACAGGGGTGCCTATGGCTACACCTTC. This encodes CASSLAGDRGAYGYTF.

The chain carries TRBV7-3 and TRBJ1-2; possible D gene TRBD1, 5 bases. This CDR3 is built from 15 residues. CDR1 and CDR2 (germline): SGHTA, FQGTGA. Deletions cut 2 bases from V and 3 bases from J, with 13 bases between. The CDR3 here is CASSLGKGLDYGYTF. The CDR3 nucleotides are TGTGCCAGCAGCTTAGGCAAGGGGCTCGACTATGGCTACACCTTC.